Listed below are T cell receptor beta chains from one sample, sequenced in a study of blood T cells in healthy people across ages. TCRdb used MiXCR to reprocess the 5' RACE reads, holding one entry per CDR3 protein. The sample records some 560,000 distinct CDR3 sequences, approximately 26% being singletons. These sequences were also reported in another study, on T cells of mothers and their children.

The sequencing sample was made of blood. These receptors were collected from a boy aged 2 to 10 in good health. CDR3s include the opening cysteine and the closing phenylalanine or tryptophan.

CDR3 protein: CATSRDSPGRGNIQYF
V gene: TRBV15
J gene: TRBJ2-4

CDR3 protein: CASSYTTGEEQFF
V gene: TRBV6-5
J gene: TRBJ2-1

CDR3 protein: CASGRDRGWQDTQYF
V gene: TRBV27
J gene: TRBJ2-3

CDR3 protein: CASSLGLANQPYSGANVLTF
V gene: TRBV11-2
J gene: TRBJ2-6

CDR3 protein: CSAPTGVAKNIQYF
V gene: TRBV20-1
J gene: TRBJ2-4

CDR3 protein: CVVGGVGYTF
V gene: TRBV6-5
J gene: TRBJ1-2

CDR3 protein: CASSLFGVGGSRTEAFF
V gene: TRBV27
J gene: TRBJ1-1

CDR3 protein: CASSQGSGWYTGELFF
V gene: TRBV4-3
J gene: TRBJ2-2

CDR3 protein: CASSLNLWLGVPSYKEQFF
V gene: TRBV5-1
J gene: .

CDR3 protein: CASSLGLAGGEETQYF
V gene: TRBV5-4
J gene: TRBJ2-5

CDR3 protein: CASSHLAGDYNEQFF
V gene: TRBV5-5
J gene: TRBJ2-1